This T cell receptor beta chain was identified in a study of cytomegalovirus exposure and HLA in healthy donors. Overall study context: Genotyping showed approximately 81% of 398 donors falling in the Caucasian-associated ancestry cluster.

CDR1 and CDR2 (germline): SGHAT, FQNNGV. Trimming shortened V by 10 bases and J by 4 bases, and 22 bases separated the two germline ends. This CDR3 comprises 15 residues. About this clone: Its specificity is unknown.

The study, taken as a whole, reports: A later analysis found most CMV-associated TCR beta chains apparently HLA-restricted. In a later analysis, HLA-associated TCR beta chains were more clonally expanded than equally common others. Cytomegalovirus association was assigned to around 150 TCR beta chains.

The PCR employed 60 Vbeta primers together with 13 Jbeta primers. Some clones are missing from TCRdb's copy, which holds only in-frame ones; the method was immunoSEQ multiplex PCR. The table lists around 100,000 clones, 60% to 80% of them singletons. Specimen: PBMCs. The TCR was taken from a woman in her twenties or thirties in good health and CMV-seropositive. The genes are TRBV11-2 and TRBJ1-1, with D maybe TRBD1 (6 bases). The chain's CDR3 is CATMQGRGLSTEAFF. In DNA form, the CDR3 reads TGTGCCACCATGCAGGGGAGAGGGTTGAGCACTGAAGCTTTCTTT.